A single sample is the source of the 31 T cell receptor beta chains below, sequenced in a study of Tregs in tolerant kidney transplant recipients. Assay used: immunoSEQ multiplex PCR; TCRdb lists only in-frame clones, some missing. This table holds about 48,000 clones. The material was CD4+ T cells from blood, obtained before the transplant. The receptors derive from a human donor who received a combined kidney and bone marrow transplant.

Regarding this clone: The read ends 3 residues shy of where the CDR3 ends; the end is completed using the germline J gene. This rearrangement joins TRBV19 to TRBJ2-4; TRBD1 is a possible D gene (7 bases). The CDR3 is made up of 12 amino acids. Germline lookup yields CDR1 LNHDA and CDR2 SQIVND (reference sequence). CDR3 protein: CASSTGGGIQYF. The covered CDR3 bases are TGTGCCAGTAGTACAGGGGGAGGAATT.

Notes on this clone: The read is 3 residues too short to cover the CDR3 end, so that end is filled in from the germline J gene. The chain uses TRBV18 and TRBJ2-1; 14 bases align to TRBD2. The CDR3 has 18 amino acids. V trimming: 6 bases; J trimming: 9 bases; junction bases outside the gene matches: 16. From germline, CDR1 is KGHSH and CDR2 LQKENI. The CDR3 protein is CASSLLEPGLAGVSEQFF. CDR3 DNA (partial): TGTGCCAGCTCTCTCCTTGAACCGGGACTAGCGGGAGTCAGTGAG.

Comment on this clone: The read comes to an end 3 residues before the CDR3 does, leaving the germline J gene to fill in the end. V gene TRBV18 combines with J gene TRBJ2-3; D remains unclear. CDR3 size: 13 residues. Trimming cost V 3 bases and J 2 bases, with 6 bases left between them. The germline CDR1 and CDR2 sequences are KGHSH and LQKENI. CDR3 residues: CASSPSPTDTQYF. The CDR3 bases that were read are TGTGCCAGCTCACCCTCCCCCACAGATACG.

In the case of this clone: The missing CDR3 end, 3 residues past where the read stops, is filled in from the germline J gene. The rearrangement uses TRBV20-1 and TRBJ2-1, with 7 bases aligning to TRBD2. The CDR3 is 15 residues long. V gave up 1 base and J gave up 6 bases; unmatched junction bases: 9. Germline lookup yields CDR1 DFQATT and CDR2 SNEGSKA (reference sequence). The part of the CDR3 DNA that was read is TGCAGTGCTAGAGGCGGCGGGAGAACGGGCAATGAG. Amino acid sequence: CSARGGGRTGNE. The CDR3 as a whole reads CSARGGGRTGNEQFF.

For this clone: The read terminates 3 residues ahead of where the CDR3 ends, so the germline J gene completes it. V gene TRBV7-8 combines with J gene TRBJ2-5, with unresolved D. CDR1 and CDR2 (germline): SGHVS, FQNEAQ. CDR3 length equals 12 residues. Trimming cost V 2 bases and J 5 bases, with 6 bases left between them. CDR3 bases read: TGTGCCAGCAGCTTATCTCGGGAGACC. It specifies CASSLSRET. The full CDR3 reads CASSLSRETQYF.

With regard to this clone: With the read ending 3 residues before the CDR3 end, the germline J gene is used to fill in that end. This chain joins TRBV29-1 and TRBJ2-1; a possible D gene is TRBD1 (8 bases). This CDR3 is built from 18 residues. The V end was cut by 7 bases, the J end by 6 bases, with 31 bases between. The germline V gene encodes CDR1 SQVTM and CDR2 ANQGSEA. CDR3 DNA (partial): TGCAGCGCCCTGGGACAGGCTCTTGGCGGGAGAGACGGCAATGAG. Translating gives CSALGQALGGRDGNE. The CDR3 in full is CSALGQALGGRDGNEQFF.

As concerns this clone: The observed sequence ends 3 residues before the CDR3 terminus, with the missing tail filled in from the germline J gene. V is TRBV7-9 and J is TRBJ2-1; D is uncertain. The V end was cut by 4 bases, the J end by 8 bases, with 15 bases between. Germline CDR1 is SEHNR and CDR2 is FQNEAQ (reference sequence). The CDR3 totals 14 residues. The CDR3 sequence: CASSSVKGFDEQFF. The covered CDR3 bases are TGTGCCAGCAGCTCCGTCAAAGGCTTTGATGAG.

About this clone itself: With the read ending 3 residues before the CDR3 end, the germline J gene is used to fill in that end. V gene TRBV5-1 combines with J gene TRBJ2-3; 9 bases align to TRBD2. The CDR3 covers 17 residues. V lost 4 bases and J lost 4; bases outside the gene matches: 13. Looked up from germline, CDR1 is SGHRS and CDR2 is YFSETQ. The CDR3 is CASSPRVASGTPDTQYF. The CDR3 DNA, read in part, is TGCGCCAGCAGCCCCAGGGTTGCTAGCGGGACCCCAGATACG.

Points on this clone: The read finishes 3 residues shy of the CDR3 end, and the germline J gene is used to complete it. J is TRBJ2-1 and V is TRBV6-4; 8 bases line up with TRBD2. This CDR3 is built from 16 residues. CDR1 and CDR2 (germline): MRHNA, SNTAGT. V shed 4 bases, J shed 0 bases, and the junction held 5 bases outside the gene matches. Incomplete CDR3 DNA: TGTGCCAGCAGTGGTAGCGGGATTGGCTCCTACAATGAG. It is translated as CASSGSGIGSYNE. The full CDR3 protein reads CASSGSGIGSYNEQFF.

Remarks on this clone: With the read ending 3 residues before the CDR3 end, the germline J gene is used to fill in that end. V is TRBV7-9 and J is TRBJ1-4; a weak D match, TRBD1 (5 bases). Trimming took 5 bases from V and 5 from J, leaving 15 bases between them. The length of the CDR3 is 15 residues. Germline V gene lookup returns CDR1 SEHNR and CDR2 FQNEAQ (reference sequence). CDR3 sequence: CASSPHTGGNEKLFF. The CDR3 bases that were read are TGTGCCAGCAGCCCTCATACCGGGGGAAATGAAAAA.

Points on this clone: Read coverage stops 3 residues before the CDR3 terminus; the germline J gene supplies the remainder. The chain couples TRBV7-2 to TRBJ2-1; 11 bases match TRBD2. CDR3 length: 15 residues. V gave up 4 bases and J gave up 7 bases; unmatched junction bases: 6. The germline V gene encodes CDR1 SGHTA and CDR2 FQGNSA. The CDR3 here is CASSSTSGIQNEQFF. The part of the CDR3 DNA that was read is TGTGCCAGCAGCTCGACTAGCGGGATACAGAATGAG.

In the case of this clone: The read gets to within 3 residues of the CDR3 end, and the germline J gene fills in the rest. The V call is TRBV7-9, the J call TRBJ2-5; weak D call: TRBD1 (5 bases). The CDR3 contains 13 residues. Germline CDR1 and CDR2: SEHNR and FQNEAQ (reference sequence). V lost 3 bases and J 4 bases, leaving 9 bases between the germline ends. The part of the CDR3 DNA that was read is TGTGCCAGCAGCTTGGCAGGGCCAGAGACC. This codes for CASSLAGPET. The CDR3 in its entirety is CASSLAGPETQYF.

As to this clone: Coverage ceases 3 residues before the CDR3 finishes, and the germline J gene fills in the end. The chain joins TRBV19 to TRBJ1-4; 9 positions agree with TRBD1. The CDR3 has 14 amino acids. V lost 7 bases, J lost 7 bases, and 7 bases stayed unmatched. The germline CDR1 and CDR2 sequences are LNHDA and SQIVND (reference sequence). The covered CDR3 bases are TGTGCCAGTATCCCGGGACAGGGAACTGAAAAA. Amino acids: CASIPGQGTEK. The full CDR3 sequence reads CASIPGQGTEKLFF.

Regarding this clone: The read halts 3 residues ahead of the CDR3 end, with the missing end drawn from the germline J gene. The rearrangement joins TRBV5-1 to TRBJ2-7; 10 bases align to TRBD1. Germline V CDR1 and CDR2: SGHRS, YFSETQ. V lost 5 bases and J lost 6; bases outside the gene matches: 8. The CDR3 covers 14 residues. The part of the CDR3 DNA that was read is TGCGCCAGCAGAATGGGGACAGGGGTATCCGAG. Amino acids: CASRMGTGVSE. The entire CDR3 is CASRMGTGVSEQYF.

A remark on this clone: The read terminates 3 residues ahead of where the CDR3 ends, so the germline J gene completes it. The chain carries TRBV2 and TRBJ2-5; a weak D match, TRBD1 (6 bases). V lost 5 bases and J 5 bases, leaving 18 bases between the germline ends. CDR3 size: 15 residues. The germline V gene has CDR1 SNHLY and CDR2 FYNNEI. The CDR3: CASSQDSPTWETQYF. The sequenced part of the CDR3 DNA is TGTGCCAGCAGTCAGGACAGTCCCACTTGGGAGACC.

A word on this clone: The DNA ends 3 residues before the CDR3 does, and the rest of the CDR3 is filled in from the germline J gene. V is TRBV7-3 and J is TRBJ2-2, with TRBD1 as a possible D gene (5 bases). The length of the CDR3 is 15 residues. Germline CDR1 and CDR2: SGHTA and FQGTGA. V was shortened by 0 bases and J by 3 bases, with 8 bases between the two germline ends. The CDR3 loop reads CASSLTRDHTGELFF. The covered CDR3 bases are TGTGCCAGCAGCTTAACCAGGGATCACACCGGGGAG.

With regard to this clone: Coverage ceases 3 residues before the CDR3 finishes, and the germline J gene fills in the end. The chain links TRBV7-8 to TRBJ2-5; the match to TRBD2 covers 9 bases. Germline loops: CDR1 SGHVS, CDR2 FQNEAQ. The CDR3 has 16 residues. J was trimmed by 0 bases and V by 6 bases; bases with no gene match: 8. The CDR3 protein is CASSRSSGKYQETQYF. The sequenced part of the CDR3 DNA is TGTGCCAGCAGTCGGTCTAGCGGGAAATACCAAGAGACC.

Comments on this clone: The read ends 3 residues early relative to the CDR3; the germline J gene fills the gap. The chain employs TRBV5-6 and TRBJ2-1; no clear D. V was pared by 4 bases and J by 7 bases, with 9 bases between. CDR3 length: 12 residues. Germline CDR1 and CDR2: SGHDT and YYEEEE. The CDR3 DNA, read in part, is TGTGCCAGCAGCACAATGCAAAATGAG. Translating it yields CASSTMQNE. The entire CDR3 sequence reads CASSTMQNEQFF. Looking up the rest from reference TRBV5-6 and TRBJ2-1 gives the full variable domain: DAGVTQSPTHLIKTRGQQVTLRCSPKSGHDTVSWYQQALGQGPQFIFQYYEEEERQRGNFPDRFSGHQFPNYSSELNVNALLLGDSALYLCASSTMQNEQFFGPGTRLTVL.

Concerning this clone itself: The CDR3 end lies 3 residues beyond the end of the read and is filled in from the germline J gene. The chain has TRBV5-5 and TRBJ2-2; 8 nucleotides align to TRBD2. Trimming at V came to 4 bases and at J to 2 bases, leaving 4 bases not matched to a gene. The V gene's germline CDR1 is SGHKS and CDR2 YYEKEE (reference sequence). The CDR3 extends over 15 amino acids. CDR3 loop: CASSPGTRNTGELFF. Partial CDR3 DNA: TGTGCCAGCAGCCCCGGGACTAGAAACACCGGGGAG.

A remark on this clone: The CDR3 end falls 3 residues outside the read, so it is completed with the germline J gene. The V gene is TRBV30, the J gene TRBJ1-1; D gene unclear. The CDR3 extends over 12 amino acids. Germline V CDR1 and CDR2: GTSNPN, SVGIG (reference sequence). The ends were cut back, 2 bases at V and 6 bases at J, with 10 bases in the middle. The CDR3 DNA, read in part, is TGTGCCTGGAGTTCACGGCAGGCTGAA. Its translation is CAWSSRQAE. The complete CDR3 reads CAWSSRQAEAFF.

About this clone: Coverage ceases 3 residues before the CDR3 finishes, and the germline J gene fills in the end. This chain connects TRBV11-2 to TRBJ2-7, with D possibly TRBD1 on 5 matching bases. In germline, CDR1 is SGHAT, CDR2 FQNNGV. CDR3 length equals 14 residues. The V end was cut by 5 bases, the J end by 2 bases, with 13 bases between. The CDR3 DNA, read in part, is TGTGCCAGCAGCGCCATCGTAGGGGCCTACGAG. Encoded protein: CASSAIVGAYE. The full CDR3 protein is CASSAIVGAYEQYF.

On this clone itself: Read data end 3 residues before the CDR3 end; the end is taken from the germline J gene. This rearrangement joins TRBV20-1 to TRBJ1-2, with D maybe TRBD1 (5 bases). V lost 0 bases, J lost 6 bases, and 14 bases lay in between. Germline lookup yields CDR1 DFQATT and CDR2 SNEGSKA (reference sequence). This CDR3 region has 14 residues. The CDR3: CSARDGGLADGYTF. The sequenced CDR3 bases are TGCAGTGCTAGAGATGGGGGGTTGGCAGATGGC.

Concerning this clone itself: Read data end 3 residues before the CDR3 end; the end is taken from the germline J gene. The chain couples TRBV6-2 or TRBV6-3 to TRBJ2-3; 7 bases fit TRBD2. CDR3 length: 17 residues. In germline, CDR1 is MNHEY, CDR2 SVGEGT. Losses at the gene ends were 1 base for V and 3 bases for J; bases not matched to a gene: 10. The CDR3 DNA, read in part, is TGTGCCAGCAGTTACTACCCGGGCGGGAGTTTGACAGATACG. Its protein is CASSYYPGGSLTDT. The complete CDR3 sequence is CASSYYPGGSLTDTQYF.

A remark on this clone: The read ends 3 residues early relative to the CDR3; the germline J gene fills the gap. This sequence joins TRBV19 and TRBJ1-2; a possible D gene is TRBD1 (5 bases). Germline V gene sequence: CDR1 LNHDA, CDR2 SQIVND (reference sequence). Trimming stripped 4 bases from V and 0 bases from J, with 12 bases between. This CDR3 spans 15 amino acids. The CDR3 reads CASSTVDTSNYGYTF. CDR3 bases read: TGTGCCAGTAGTACCGTGGACACCTCTAACTATGGC.

Comments on this clone: From the germline J gene comes the end of the CDR3, since the read stops 3 residues before it. This chain links TRBV30 with TRBJ2-3; no firm D call. The CDR3 is made up of 12 amino acids. V lost 2 bases and J lost 3, with 6 bases in between. Germline lookup yields CDR1 GTSNPN and CDR2 SVGIG (reference sequence). The sequenced CDR3 bases are TGTGCCTGGAGTCCACTAACAGATACG. It is translated as CAWSPLTDT. The entire CDR3 protein is CAWSPLTDTQYF.

As regards this clone: The read falls 3 residues short of the CDR3 end, and the missing part is taken from the germline J gene. The gene calls are TRBV7-2 and TRBJ2-7; TRBD2 agrees at 14 bases. V was pared by 0 bases and J by 6 bases, with 7 bases of the junction left unmatched. This CDR3 has 17 amino acids. Looked up from germline, CDR1 is SGHTA and CDR2 is FQGNSA. CDR3 DNA (partial): TGTGCCAGCAGCTTAGCGGGACTAGCGGGAGTTTCAGTCGAG. Protein: CASSLAGLAGVSVE. The whole CDR3 sequence is CASSLAGLAGVSVEQYF.

Comment on this clone: The read stops 3 residues short of the end of the CDR3; the missing end is completed from the germline J gene. The genes are TRBV18 and TRBJ2-2; D is perhaps TRBD2 (5 bases). The V and J ends lost 4 bases and 1 base respectively, with 7 bases between them. The CDR3 has 14 amino acids. Per the germline V gene, CDR1 is KGHSH and CDR2 is LQKENI. The CDR3 spells CASSLEGNTGELFF. Incomplete CDR3 DNA: TGTGCCAGCTCACTAGAGGGGAACACCGGGGAG.

Worth noting for this clone: Read sequence stops 3 residues before the CDR3 end, and the germline J gene provides the missing end. The chain employs TRBV20-1 and TRBJ1-6; the match to TRBD1 covers 10 bases. Germline assignment: CDR1 DFQATT and CDR2 SNEGSKA (reference sequence). V lost 5 bases, J lost 5 bases, and 9 bases stayed unmatched. CDR3 length: 16 amino acids. Incomplete CDR3 DNA: TGCAGTGCTGCTCGCGCCGGGACAGGGGATAATTCACCC. Protein product: CSAARAGTGDNSP. The whole CDR3 sequence is CSAARAGTGDNSPLHF.

In the case of this clone: The read stops 3 residues short of the end of the CDR3; the missing end is completed from the germline J gene. This chain joins TRBV6-2 or TRBV6-3 and TRBJ2-5; 14 bases match TRBD2. Germline V CDR1 and CDR2: MNHEY, SVGEGT. The CDR3 totals 16 residues. The trim removed 2 bases at V and 7 bases at J, leaving 6 bases unmatched. The CDR3 sequence: CASSYGTSGRGGTQYF. The part of the CDR3 DNA that was read is TGTGCCAGCAGTTACGGGACTAGCGGGAGAGGCGGGACC.

A note on this clone: The DNA ends 3 residues before the CDR3 does, and the rest of the CDR3 is filled in from the germline J gene. This rearrangement joins TRBV7-2 to TRBJ1-3, with TRBD1 as a possible D gene (5 bases). V shed 5 bases and J shed 4 bases, with 15 bases lying between them. Germline values: CDR1 SGHTA, CDR2 FQGNSA. This CDR3 has 15 amino acids. The CDR3 sequence: CASSAPGLGGNTIYF. Incomplete CDR3 DNA: TGTGCCAGCAGCGCGCCAGGGTTAGGAGGAAACACC.

In the case of this clone: The CDR3 is cut off 3 residues early in the read; its end comes from the germline J gene. J is TRBJ2-5 and V is TRBV6-1, with TRBD2 matching over 10 bases. The CDR3 is made up of 17 amino acids. CDR1 MNHNS and CDR2 SASEGT come from the germline V gene. After removal of 2 bases from V and 4 bases from J, the junction contained 10 bases not matched to a gene. The covered CDR3 bases are TGTGCCAGCAGTGAAAAACGGCCTAGCGGGAGTAGAGAGACC. This encodes CASSEKRPSGSRET. The full CDR3 is CASSEKRPSGSRETQYF.